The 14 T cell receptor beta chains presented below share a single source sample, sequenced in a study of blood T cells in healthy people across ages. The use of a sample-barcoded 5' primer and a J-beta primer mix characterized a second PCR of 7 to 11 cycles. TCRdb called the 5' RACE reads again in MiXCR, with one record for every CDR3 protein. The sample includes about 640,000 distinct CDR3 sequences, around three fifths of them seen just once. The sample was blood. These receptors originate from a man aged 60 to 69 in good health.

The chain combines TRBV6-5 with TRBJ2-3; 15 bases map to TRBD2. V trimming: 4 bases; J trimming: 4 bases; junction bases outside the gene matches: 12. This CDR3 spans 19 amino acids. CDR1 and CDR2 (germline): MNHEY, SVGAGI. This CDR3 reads CASSWTSGGAMGVADTQYF. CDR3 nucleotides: TGTGCCAGCAGTTGGACTAGCGGGGGGGCCATGGGTGTTGCAGATACGCAGTATTTT.

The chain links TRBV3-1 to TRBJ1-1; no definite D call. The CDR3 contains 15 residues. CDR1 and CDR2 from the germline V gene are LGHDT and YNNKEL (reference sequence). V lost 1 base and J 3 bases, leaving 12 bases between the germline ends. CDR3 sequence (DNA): TGTGCCAGCAGCCAAGGAGGAGGGATGGACACTGAAGCTTTCTTT. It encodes CASSQGGGMDTEAFF.

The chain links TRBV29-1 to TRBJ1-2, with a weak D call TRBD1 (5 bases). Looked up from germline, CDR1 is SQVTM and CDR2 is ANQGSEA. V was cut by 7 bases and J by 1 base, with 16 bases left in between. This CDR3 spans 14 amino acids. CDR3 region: CSAWGQNYNYGYTF. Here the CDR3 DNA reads TGCAGCGCCTGGGGCCAGAACTATAACTATGGCTACACCTTC. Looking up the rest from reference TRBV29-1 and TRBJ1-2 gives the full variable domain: SAVISQKPSRDICQRGTSLTIQCQVDSQVTMMFWYRQQPGQSLTLIATANQGSEATYESGFVIDKFPISRPNLTFSTLTVSNMSPEDSSIYLCSAWGQNYNYGYTFGSGTRLTVV.

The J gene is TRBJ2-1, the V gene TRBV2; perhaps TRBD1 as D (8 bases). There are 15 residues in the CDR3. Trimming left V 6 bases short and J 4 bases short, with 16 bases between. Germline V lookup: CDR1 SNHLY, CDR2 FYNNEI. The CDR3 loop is CASRRGTGSYNEQFF. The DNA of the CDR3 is TGTGCCAGCAGGCGGGGGACAGGCTCTTACAATGAGCAGTTCTTC.

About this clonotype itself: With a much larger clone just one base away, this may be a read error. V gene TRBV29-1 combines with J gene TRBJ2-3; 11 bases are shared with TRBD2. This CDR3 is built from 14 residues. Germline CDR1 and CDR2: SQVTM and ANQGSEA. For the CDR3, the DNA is TGCGGCGTTGAACTAGCGGGGGTCACAGATACGCAGTATTTT. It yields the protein CGVELAGVTDTQYF.

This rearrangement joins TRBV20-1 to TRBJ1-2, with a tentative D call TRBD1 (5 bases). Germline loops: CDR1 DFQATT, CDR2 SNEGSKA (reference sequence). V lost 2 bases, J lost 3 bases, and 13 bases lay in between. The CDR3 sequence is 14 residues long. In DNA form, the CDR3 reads TGCAGTGCTAGATCCCTCACAGGAGACTATGGCTACACCTTC. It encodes CSARSLTGDYGYTF.

Here the CDR3 reads CATSRVGKKETQYF. DNA of the CDR3: TGTGCCACCAGCAGAGTTGGCAAGAAAGAGACCCAGTACTTC. The gene calls are TRBV15 and TRBJ2-5; D ambiguous. V lost 1 base to trimming and J lost 3 bases, with 9 bases between them. Germline CDR1 is LNHNV and CDR2 is YYDKDF (reference sequence). This CDR3 comprises 14 residues.

CDR3 DNA: TGTGCCAGCAGAATGGGACAGGTGAGGAGCGGTGAGCAGTTCTTC. Its translation: CASRMGQVRSGEQFF. The chain uses TRBV5-4 and TRBJ2-1; TRBD1 matches 8 bases. Germline loops: CDR1 SGHNT, CDR2 YYREEE (reference sequence). J lost 9 bases, V lost 5 bases, and 13 bases had no gene match. The length of the CDR3 is 15 residues.

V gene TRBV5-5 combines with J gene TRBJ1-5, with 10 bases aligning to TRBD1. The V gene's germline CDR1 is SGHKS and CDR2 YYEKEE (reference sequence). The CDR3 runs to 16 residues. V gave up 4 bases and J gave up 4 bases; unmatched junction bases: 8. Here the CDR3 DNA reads TGTGCCAGCAGCGGCGGGACAGGGGAGGGAAATCAGCCCCAGCATTTT. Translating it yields CASSGGTGEGNQPQHF.

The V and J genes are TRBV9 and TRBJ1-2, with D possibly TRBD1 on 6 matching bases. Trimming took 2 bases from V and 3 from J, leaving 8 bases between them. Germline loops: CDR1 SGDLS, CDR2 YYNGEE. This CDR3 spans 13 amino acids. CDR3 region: CASSVRTDYGYTF. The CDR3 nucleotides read TGTGCCAGCAGCGTGCGGACAGACTATGGCTACACCTTC.

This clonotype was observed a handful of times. The chain's CDR3 is CASSKTSGGKETQYF. The CDR3 DNA follows: TGCGCCAGCAGCAAAACTAGCGGGGGTAAAGAGACCCAGTACTTC. V gene TRBV5-1 combines with J gene TRBJ2-5; TRBD2 matches 11 bases. The CDR3 covers 15 residues. The V gene's germline CDR1 is SGHRS and CDR2 YFSETQ. V was pared by 4 bases and J by 3 bases, with 5 bases of the junction left unmatched. Complete variable domain (other parts from reference TRBV5-1 and TRBJ2-5): KAGVTQTPRYLIKTRGQQVTLSCSPISGHRSVSWYQQTPGQGLQFLFEYFSETQRNKGNFPGRFSGRQFSNSRSEMNVSTLELGDSALYLCASSKTSGGKETQYFGPGTRLLVL.

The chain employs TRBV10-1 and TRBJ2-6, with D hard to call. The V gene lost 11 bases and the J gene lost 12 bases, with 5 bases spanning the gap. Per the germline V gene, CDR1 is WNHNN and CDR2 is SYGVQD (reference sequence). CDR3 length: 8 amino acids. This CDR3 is CAPGVLTF. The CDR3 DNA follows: TGCGCCCCCGGCGTCCTGACTTTC.

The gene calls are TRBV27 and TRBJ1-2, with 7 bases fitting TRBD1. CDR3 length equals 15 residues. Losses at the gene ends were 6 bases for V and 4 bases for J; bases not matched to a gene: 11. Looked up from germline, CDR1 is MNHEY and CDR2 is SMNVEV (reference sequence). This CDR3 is CASRLRRGLGYGYTF. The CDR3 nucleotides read TGTGCCAGCAGGCTTCGAAGGGGGCTCGGCTATGGCTACACCTTC.

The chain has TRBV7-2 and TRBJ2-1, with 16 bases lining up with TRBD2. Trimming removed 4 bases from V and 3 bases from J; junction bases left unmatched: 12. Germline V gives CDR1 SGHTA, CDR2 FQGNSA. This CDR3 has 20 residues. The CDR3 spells CASSSPTGTSGGAFYNEQFF. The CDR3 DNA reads TGTGCCAGCAGCTCGCCTACCGGGACTAGCGGGGGGGCCTTCTACAATGAGCAGTTCTTC. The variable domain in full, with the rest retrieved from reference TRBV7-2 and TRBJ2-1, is GAGVSQSPSNKVTEKGKDVELRCDPISGHTALYWYRQSLGQGLEFLIYFQGNSAPDKSGLPSDRFSAERTGGSVSTLTIQRTQQEDSAVYLCASSSPTGTSGGAFYNEQFFGPGTRLTVL.